The T cell receptor (beta chain) described here comes from a study of cytomegalovirus exposure and HLA in healthy donors. About the study: Drawn from HLA-typed donors, approximately 85 million unique TCRs were held in an early data release. Points from the study as a whole: Using the classifier, cytomegalovirus status was reportedly diagnosed with high specificity and sensitivity.

With respect to this clone: Its antigen is currently unknown.

PCR amplification relied on 60 Vbeta primers (plus 13 Jbeta primers). The protocol was immunoSEQ multiplex PCR, while the TCRdb copy is restricted to in-frame clones and leaves out a portion. Of about 190,000 clones listed, approximately 80% are singletons. Source material: PBMCs. The receptor was derived from a woman aged 30 to 39 in good health and CMV-seronegative.

The DNA for the CDR3 is TGTGCCAGCAGGCCCTCCCAGGGCGACGAGCAGTACTTC. Translated: CASRPSQGDEQYF. The V and J genes are TRBV5-4 and TRBJ2-7; weak D call: TRBD1 (5 bases). The ends were cut back, 5 bases at V and 5 bases at J, with 14 bases in the middle. CDR1 and CDR2 (germline): SGHNT, YYREEE (reference sequence). The CDR3 is 13 amino acids.